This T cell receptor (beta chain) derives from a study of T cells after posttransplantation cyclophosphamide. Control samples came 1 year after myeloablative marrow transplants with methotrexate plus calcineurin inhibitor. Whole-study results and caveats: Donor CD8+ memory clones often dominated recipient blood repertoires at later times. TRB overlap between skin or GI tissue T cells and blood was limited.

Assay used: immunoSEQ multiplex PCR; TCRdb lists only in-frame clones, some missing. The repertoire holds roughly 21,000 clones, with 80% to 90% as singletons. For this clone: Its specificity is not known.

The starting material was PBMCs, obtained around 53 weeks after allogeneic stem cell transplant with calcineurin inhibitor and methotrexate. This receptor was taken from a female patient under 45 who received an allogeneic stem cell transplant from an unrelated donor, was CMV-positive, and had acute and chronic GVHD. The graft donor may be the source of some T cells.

In DNA, the CDR3 is TGTGCCAGCAGCGGGGTACAGGGGGCGCGAACCTTC. Protein sequence: CASSGVQGARTF. V usage is TRBV9 and J usage is TRBJ1-2; 9 nucleotides align to TRBD1. Germline V CDR1 and CDR2: SGDLS, YYNGEE. The CDR3 has 12 residues. V trimming: 3 bases; J trimming: 14 bases; junction bases outside the gene matches: 8.